The 5 T cell receptor beta chains below come from one sample, sequenced in a study of blood T cell repertoires in COVID-19. TCRdb keeps only in-frame clones here, not all; method: immunoSEQ multiplex PCR. Of about 200,000 clones detected, about 85% appear once; the ten largest clones hold 4.9%. Material: peripheral blood. The receptor source for this set is an elderly woman with acute or convalescent COVID-19.

This CDR3 is CASSYSGTGRYEQYF. CDR3 sequence (DNA): TGTGCCAGCAGTTACTCCGGGACAGGGCGATACGAGCAGTACTTC. V is TRBV6-5 and J is TRBJ2-7, with 9 positions matching TRBD1. V lost 0 bases to trimming and J lost 4 bases; unmatched junction nucleotides: 4. This CDR3 contains 15 residues. Per the germline V gene, CDR1 is MNHEY and CDR2 is SVGAGI.

This clone has a handful of counts. The chain recombines TRBV2 with TRBJ2-3; D is uncertain. V was pared by 7 bases and J by 6 bases, with 8 bases between. This CDR3 has 11 amino acids. CDR1 is SNHLY, CDR2 FYNNEI, per germline. The CDR3 here is CASTVTDTQYF. CDR3 nucleotide sequence: TGTGCCAGCACAGTAACGGATACGCAGTATTTT. Using reference TRBV2 and TRBJ2-3 for the parts outside the CDR3, the full variable domain is EPEVTQTPSHQVTQMGQEVILRCVPISNHLYFYWYRQILGQKVEFLVSFYNNEISEKSEIFDDQFSVERPDGSNFTLKIRSTKLEDSAMYFCASTVTDTQYFGPGTRLTVL.

This clone is a singleton in its sample. The chain has TRBV2 and TRBJ1-2, with D tentatively TRBD1 (6 bases). The germline CDR1 and CDR2 sequences are SNHLY and FYNNEI. The CDR3 spans 15 residues. Trimming left V 8 bases short and J 1 base short, with 17 bases between. CDR3 sequence reads: CASDLQGVLNYGYTF. Here the CDR3 DNA reads TGTGCCAGCGATCTACAGGGAGTCCTTAACTATGGCTACACCTTC.

The J gene is TRBJ2-1, the V gene TRBV7-2; a possible D gene is TRBD1 (5 bases). This CDR3 has 14 residues. Trimming left V 4 bases short and J 2 bases short, with 9 bases between. Germline values: CDR1 SGHTA, CDR2 FQGNSA. CDR3: CASSSDKTYNEQFF. The CDR3 bases are TGTGCCAGCAGCTCGGACAAAACCTACAATGAGCAGTTCTTC.

This chain connects TRBV5-6 to TRBJ2-5; D not resolved. The germline V and J ends were trimmed by 5 bases and 11 bases, with 16 bases remaining between them. This CDR3 contains 12 residues. CDR1 and CDR2 (germline): SGHDT, YYEEEE. In nucleotides, the CDR3 is TGTGCCAGCAGTTTAGTTCCCTCATCACAGTACTTC. Protein product: CASSLVPSSQYF.